The rows below give T cell receptor beta chains drawn from one sample of a study of tumor and adjacent non-tumor tissue in lung cancer. TCRdb reprocessed the multiplex PCR reads via MiXCR and lists one record per CDR3 protein. This repertoire shows about 200,000 distinct CDR3 sequences, 70% to 75% found once; its top ten account for about 23%. Sequenced: lung tumor tissue. The receptors originated from a man between 60 and 75 years old with non-small cell lung cancer. Each CDR3 is given with its conserved first and last residue. The D gene is left open where the match is weak. The size of a clone is reported for some rows only, either as once, few or many, or as a class for expanded clones.

V gene: TRBV20-1
D gene: NA
clone size: NA
J gene: TRBJ1-2
CDR3 protein: CRASSPGIQGYTF
CDR3 DNA: TGCAGAGCTAGTTCTCCGGGAATCCAAGGCTACACCTTC

V gene: TRBV11-2
D gene: NA
clone size: NA
J gene: TRBJ1-1
CDR3 protein: CASKLGTTVAFF
CDR3 DNA: TGTGCCAGCAAGTTAGGGACCACTGTAGCTTTCTTT

V gene: TRBV20-1
D gene: TRBD2
clone size: NA
J gene: TRBJ2-2
CDR3 protein: CSAITTSGGLGELFF
CDR3 DNA: TGCAGTGCTATAACTACTAGCGGCGGGCTCGGGGAGCTTTTTTTT

V gene: TRBV5-4
D gene: NA
clone size: NA
J gene: TRBJ2-7
CDR3 protein: CASSRQAGGPGEQYF
CDR3 DNA: TGTGCCAGCAGCCGCCAAGCGGGTGGGCCGGGCGAGCAGTACTTC

V gene: TRBV6-1
D gene: TRBD2
clone size: once
J gene: TRBJ2-3
CDR3 protein: CALSVVAGESGTQYF
CDR3 DNA: TGTGCCCTCTCGGTGGTAGCGGGGGAATCAGGTACGCAGTATTTT

V gene: TRBV11-2
D gene: TRBD2
clone size: NA
J gene: TRBJ2-2
CDR3 protein: CASSLTSGGTTTGELFF
CDR3 DNA: TGTGCCAGCAGCTTAACTAGCGGGGGGACGACCACCGGGGAGCTGTTTTTT

V gene: TRBV7-8
D gene: NA
clone size: NA
J gene: TRBJ1-5
CDR3 protein: CVSSLRDAGGRIQPQHF
CDR3 DNA: TGTGTCAGCAGCCTCCGGGACGCCGGGGGGAGGATTCAGCCCCAGCATTTT

V gene: TRBV11-2
D gene: TRBD1
clone size: NA
J gene: TRBJ2-7
CDR3 protein: CVSSLMPGQGPFEQYF
CDR3 DNA: TGTGTCAGCAGCCTTATGCCGGGACAGGGGCCCTTCGAGCAGTACTTC

V gene: TRBV11-2
D gene: TRBD2
clone size: NA
J gene: TRBJ2-7
CDR3 protein: CASSPLALSSYEQYF
CDR3 DNA: TGTGCCAGCAGCCCACTAGCGTTGAGCTCCTACGAGCAGTACTTC

V gene: TRBV20-1
D gene: NA
clone size: NA
J gene: TRBJ1-4
CDR3 protein: CSASGSGLEEKLFF
CDR3 DNA: TGCAGTGCTAGCGGCTCGGGACTGGAGGAAAAACTGTTTTTT

V gene: TRBV20-1
D gene: NA
clone size: few
J gene: TRBJ1-3
CDR3 protein: CSAPGGGTGNTIYF
CDR3 DNA: TGCAGTGCCCCGGGTGGGGGAACCGGAAACACCATATATTTT

V gene: TRBV5-1
D gene: NA
clone size: NA
J gene: TRBJ2-7
CDR3 protein: CASSYVGTRPYEQYF
CDR3 DNA: TGCGCCAGCAGCTATGTTGGGACTCGTCCCTACGAGCAGTACTTC